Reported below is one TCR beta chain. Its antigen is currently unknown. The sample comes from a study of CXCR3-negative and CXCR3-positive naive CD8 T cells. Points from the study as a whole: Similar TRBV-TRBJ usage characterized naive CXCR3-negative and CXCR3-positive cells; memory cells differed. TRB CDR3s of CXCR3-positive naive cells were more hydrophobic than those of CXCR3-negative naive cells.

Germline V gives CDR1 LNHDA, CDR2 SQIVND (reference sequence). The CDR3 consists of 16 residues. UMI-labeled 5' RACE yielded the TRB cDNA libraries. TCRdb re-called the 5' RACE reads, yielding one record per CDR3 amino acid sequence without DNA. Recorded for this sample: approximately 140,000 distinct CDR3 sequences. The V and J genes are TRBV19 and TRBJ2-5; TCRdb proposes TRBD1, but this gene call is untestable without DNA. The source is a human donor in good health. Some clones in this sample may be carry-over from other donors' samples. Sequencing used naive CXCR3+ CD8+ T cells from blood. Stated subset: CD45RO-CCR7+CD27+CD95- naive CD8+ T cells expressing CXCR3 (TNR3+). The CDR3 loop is CASSRLTGRGDETQYF.